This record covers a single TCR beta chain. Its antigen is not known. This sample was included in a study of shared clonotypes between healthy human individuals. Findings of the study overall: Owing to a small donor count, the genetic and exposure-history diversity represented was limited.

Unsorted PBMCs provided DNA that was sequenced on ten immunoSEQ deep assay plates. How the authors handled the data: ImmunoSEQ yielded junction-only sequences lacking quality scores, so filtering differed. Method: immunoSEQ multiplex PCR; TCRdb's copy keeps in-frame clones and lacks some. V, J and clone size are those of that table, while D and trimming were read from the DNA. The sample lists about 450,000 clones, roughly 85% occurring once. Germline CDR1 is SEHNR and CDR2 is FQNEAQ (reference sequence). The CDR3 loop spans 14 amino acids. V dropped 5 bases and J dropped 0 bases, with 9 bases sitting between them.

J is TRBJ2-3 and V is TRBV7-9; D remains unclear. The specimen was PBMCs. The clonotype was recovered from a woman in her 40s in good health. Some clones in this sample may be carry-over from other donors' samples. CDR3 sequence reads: CASSLLSSTDTQYF. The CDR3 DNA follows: TGTGCCAGCAGCCTTCTTTCGAGCACAGATACGCAGTATTTT.